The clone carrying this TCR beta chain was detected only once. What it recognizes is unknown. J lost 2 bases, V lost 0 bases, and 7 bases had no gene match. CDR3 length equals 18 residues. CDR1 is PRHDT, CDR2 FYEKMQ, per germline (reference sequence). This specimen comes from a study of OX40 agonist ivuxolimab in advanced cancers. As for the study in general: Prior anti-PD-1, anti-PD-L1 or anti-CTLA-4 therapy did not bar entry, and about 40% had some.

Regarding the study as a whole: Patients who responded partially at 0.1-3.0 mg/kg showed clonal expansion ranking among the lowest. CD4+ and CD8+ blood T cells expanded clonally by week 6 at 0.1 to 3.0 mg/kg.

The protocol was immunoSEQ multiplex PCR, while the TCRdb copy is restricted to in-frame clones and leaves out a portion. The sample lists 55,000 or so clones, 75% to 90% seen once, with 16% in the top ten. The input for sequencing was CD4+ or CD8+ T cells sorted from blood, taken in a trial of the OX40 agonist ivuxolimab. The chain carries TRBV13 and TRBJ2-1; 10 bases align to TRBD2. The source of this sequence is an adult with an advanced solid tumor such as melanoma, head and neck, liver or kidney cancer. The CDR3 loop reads CASSLGPSGSPTYNEQFF. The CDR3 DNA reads TGTGCCAGCAGCTTAGGCCCTAGCGGGAGCCCTACCTACAATGAGCAGTTCTTC. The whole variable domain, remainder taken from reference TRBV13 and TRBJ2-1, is AAGVIQSPRHLIKEKRETATLKCYPIPRHDTVYWYQQGPGQDPQFLISFYEKMQSDKGSIPDRFSAQQFSDYHSELNMSSLELGDSALYFCASSLGPSGSPTYNEQFFGPGTRLTVL.